The rows below give T cell receptor beta chains drawn from one sample of a study of cytomegalovirus exposure and HLA in healthy donors. Data came from immunoSEQ multiplex PCR; TCRdb stores just in-frame clones and leaves some out. The top ten hold about 2.2% of the sample, which has about 130,000 clones, more than 75% seen once. Sample: PBMCs. These receptors were obtained from a young man in good health and CMV-seronegative. Each CDR3 is given with its conserved first and last residue. D genes are given only for firm matches. Expanded clones are given a class, and other clones once, few, many or no size at all.

abundance	j_gene	v_gene	d_gene	CDR3aa	CDR3nt
.	TRBJ2-5	TRBV5-4	TRBD1	CASSPPPGRGQETQYF	TGTGCCAGCAGCCCTCCCCCCGGCAGGGGGCAAGAGACCCAGTACTTC
.	TRBJ2-3	TRBV5-6	.	CASSLLDTQYF	TGTGCCAGCAGCTTGCTGGATACGCAGTATTTT
.	TRBJ2-2	TRBV27	TRBD2	CASSRLAGDPGELFF	TGTGCCAGCAGTCGACTAGCGGGAGACCCCGGGGAGCTGTTTTTT
once	TRBJ2-2	TRBV11-3	TRBD1	CASSSEPGQGRGELFF	TGTGCCAGCAGCAGTGAGCCGGGACAGGGACGCGGGGAGCTGTTTTTT
.	TRBJ2-7	TRBV5-4	TRBD2	CASSLQGSGSSHEQYF	TGTGCCAGCAGCCTACAGGGTAGCGGGAGTTCACACGAGCAGTACTTC
.	TRBJ2-1	TRBV9	.	CASSVAQGYEQFF	TGTGCCAGCAGCGTAGCACAGGGTTATGAGCAGTTCTTC
once	TRBJ2-7	TRBV5-4	TRBD1	CASSFRTGGHYEQYF	TGTGCCAGCAGCTTCCGGACAGGGGGCCACTACGAGCAGTACTTC
.	TRBJ1-2	TRBV6-1	.	CASSLGRITNYGYTF	TGTGCCAGCAGTTTGGGGAGGATAACTAACTATGGCTACACCTTC
once	TRBJ1-2	TRBV5-5	.	CASSLGPGDYGYTF	TGTGCCAGCAGCTTGGGACCAGGGGACTATGGCTACACCTTC
few	TRBJ2-1	TRBV7-9	.	CASSPLLGYSYNEQFF	TGTGCCAGCAGCCCTCTTCTGGGCTACTCCTACAATGAGCAGTTCTTC
once	TRBJ2-5	TRBV11-3	.	CASSLEGGETQYF	TGTGCCAGCAGCTTAGAGGGAGGAGAGACCCAGTACTTC
.	TRBJ2-1	TRBV10-3	.	CAISEQVYNEQFF	TGTGCCATCAGTGAACAGGTCTACAATGAGCAGTTCTTC
few	TRBJ1-2	TRBV2	TRBD1	CASSWTGGVGYTF	TGTGCCAGCAGCTGGACAGGGGGCGTCGGCTACACCTTC
.	TRBJ2-7	TRBV18	TRBD2	CASSPPSSGRSEQYF	TGTGCCAGCTCACCACCGAGTAGCGGGAGGTCCGAGCAGTACTTC
.	TRBJ2-3	TRBV28	.	CASLAPRTDTQYF	TGTGCCAGCTTAGCCCCCCGCACAGATACGCAGTATTTT
.	TRBJ2-3	TRBV7-2	TRBD2	CASSFPTSGMDTQYF	TGTGCCAGCAGCTTCCCGACTAGCGGTATGGATACGCAGTATTTT
.	TRBJ1-5	TRBV19	.	CASSAGGLPNQPQHF	TGTGCCAGTAGTGCGGGGGGTTTACCGAATCAGCCCCAGCATTTT
.	TRBJ2-2	TRBV6-5	.	CASSSSLFLTGELFF	TGTGCCAGCAGTTCGAGCTTATTCCTCACCGGGGAGCTGTTTTTT
.	TRBJ1-2	TRBV11-3	.	CASSLEGAGPPTF	TGTGCCAGCAGCTTAGAAGGAGCGGGGCCACCCACCTTC
.	TRBJ2-3	TRBV27	TRBD1	CASTIGQGAADTQYF	TGTGCCAGCACGATTGGACAGGGGGCCGCAGATACGCAGTATTTT
few	TRBJ1-4	TRBV6-5	TRBD1	CASRRTRDRNEKLFF	TGTGCCAGCAGACGCACCAGGGACAGAAATGAAAAACTGTTTTTT
.	TRBJ1-2	TRBV4-1	.	CASRPTGTPAYGYTF	TGCGCCAGCAGGCCGACCGGGACACCGGCTTATGGCTACACCTTC
.	TRBJ2-7	TRBV6-1	TRBD2	CASTLAGNEQYF	TGTGCCAGCACGCTAGCGGGAAACGAGCAGTACTTC
.	TRBJ2-3	TRBV29-1	TRBD1	CSVTGGRTDTQYF	TGCAGCGTCACAGGGGGTAGGACAGATACGCAGTATTTT
.	TRBJ1-2	TRBV28	.	CASSPDGGFFGYTF	TGTGCCAGCAGCCCCGACGGGGGTTTTTTTGGCTACACCTTC
.	TRBJ1-5	TRBV7-2	TRBD1	CASSLTGGWSNQPQHF	TGTGCCAGCAGCTTGACAGGGGGCTGGAGCAATCAGCCCCAGCATTTT
.	TRBJ2-3	TRBV9	TRBD2	CASSVGNSGDTQYF	TGTGCCAGCAGCGTCGGTAATAGCGGGGATACGCAGTATTTT
.	TRBJ2-1	TRBV7-2	TRBD2	CASSLGPSGSSDEQFF	TGTGCCAGCAGCTTAGGTCCTAGCGGGAGTTCGGATGAGCAGTTCTTC
.	TRBJ2-2	TRBV28	.	CATLLDKHTGELFF	TGTGCCACCTTACTGGACAAGCACACCGGGGAGCTGTTTTTT
.	TRBJ2-7	TRBV2	.	CASSGLYEQYF	TGTGCCAGCAGTGGGCTCTACGAGCAGTACTTC
.	TRBJ1-2	TRBV19	.	CASRDPGEANYGYTF	TGTGCCAGTAGAGATCCGGGAGAAGCTAACTATGGCTACACCTTC
.	TRBJ1-2	TRBV10-3	.	CAISSNYGYTF	TGTGCCATCAGTTCGAACTATGGCTACACCTTC
once	TRBJ2-7	TRBV5-1	.	CASTLGDRGYEQYF	TGCGCCAGCACCTTGGGGGATCGGGGGTACGAGCAGTACTTC
few	TRBJ1-5	TRBV6-5	.	CASSAGDSNQPQHF	TGTGCCAGCAGTGCGGGGGATAGCAATCAGCCCCAGCATTTT
.	TRBJ2-7	TRBV27	.	CASSFEGFGTEQYF	TGTGCCAGCAGTTTCGAGGGATTTGGTACCGAGCAGTACTTC
once	TRBJ2-7	TRBV7-9	.	CASSSGFLEQYF	TGTGCCAGCAGCTCAGGGTTCCTCGAGCAGTACTTC
.	TRBJ2-3	TRBV28	.	CASSTQVSRTDTQYF	TGTGCCAGCAGTACCCAGGTCTCCCGCACAGATACGCAGTATTTT
.	TRBJ1-2	TRBV27	.	CASSLYSGSYGYTF	TGTGCCAGCAGTTTATATTCGGGGAGCTATGGCTACACCTTC
.	TRBJ2-7	TRBV28	TRBD2	CALGGFYEQYF	TGTGCCTTGGGGGGGTTCTACGAGCAGTACTTC
.	TRBJ2-1	TRBV29-1	TRBD2	CSVEGGYSYNEQFF	TGCAGCGTTGAGGGAGGGTACTCCTACAATGAGCAGTTCTTC
.	TRBJ2-3	TRBV27	.	CASSFRGNTDTQYF	TGTGCCAGCAGTTTTCGGGGGAACACAGATACGCAGTATTTT
.	TRBJ1-1	TRBV9	TRBD1	CASSLGQPGNTEAFF	TGTGCCAGCAGCCTGGGACAGCCGGGGAACACTGAAGCTTTCTTT